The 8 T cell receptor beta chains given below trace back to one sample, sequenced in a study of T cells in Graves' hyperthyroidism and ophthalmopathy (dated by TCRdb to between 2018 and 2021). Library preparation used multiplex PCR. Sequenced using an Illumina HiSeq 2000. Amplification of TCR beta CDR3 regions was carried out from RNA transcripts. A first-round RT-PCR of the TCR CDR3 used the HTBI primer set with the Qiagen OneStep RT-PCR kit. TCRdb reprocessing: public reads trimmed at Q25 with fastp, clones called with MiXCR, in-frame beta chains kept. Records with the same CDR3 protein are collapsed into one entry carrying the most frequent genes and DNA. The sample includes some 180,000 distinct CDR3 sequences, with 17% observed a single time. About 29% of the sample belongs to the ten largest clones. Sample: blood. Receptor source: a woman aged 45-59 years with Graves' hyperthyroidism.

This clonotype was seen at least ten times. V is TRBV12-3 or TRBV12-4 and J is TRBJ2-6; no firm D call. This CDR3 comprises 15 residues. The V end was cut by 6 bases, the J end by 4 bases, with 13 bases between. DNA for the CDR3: TGTGCCAGCAGACTTCGACTTTCCGGGGCCAACGTCCTGACTTTC. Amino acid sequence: CASRLRLSGANVLTF.

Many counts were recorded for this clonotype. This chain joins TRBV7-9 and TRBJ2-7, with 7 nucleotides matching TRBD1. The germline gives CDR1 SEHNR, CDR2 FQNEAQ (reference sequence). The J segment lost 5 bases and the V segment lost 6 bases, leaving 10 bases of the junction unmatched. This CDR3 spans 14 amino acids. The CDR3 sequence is CASRREGATHEQYF. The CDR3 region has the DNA TGTGCCAGCAGGAGAGAGGGGGCGACCCACGAGCAGTACTTC.

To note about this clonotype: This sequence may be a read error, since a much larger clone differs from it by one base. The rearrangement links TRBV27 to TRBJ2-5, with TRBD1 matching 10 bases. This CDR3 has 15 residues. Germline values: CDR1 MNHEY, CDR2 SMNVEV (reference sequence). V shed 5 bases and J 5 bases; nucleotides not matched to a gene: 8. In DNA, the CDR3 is TGTGCCAGCAGTGTCCGGACAGGGGGGAGGGAGACCCAGTACTTC. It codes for CASSVRTGGRETQYF.

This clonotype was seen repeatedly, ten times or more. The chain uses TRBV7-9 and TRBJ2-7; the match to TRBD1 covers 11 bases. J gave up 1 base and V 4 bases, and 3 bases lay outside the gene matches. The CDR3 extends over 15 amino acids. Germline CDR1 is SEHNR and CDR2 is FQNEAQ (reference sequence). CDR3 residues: CASSSDRGLSYEQYF. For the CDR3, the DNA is TGTGCCAGCAGCTCGGACAGGGGGCTTTCCTACGAGCAGTACTTC.

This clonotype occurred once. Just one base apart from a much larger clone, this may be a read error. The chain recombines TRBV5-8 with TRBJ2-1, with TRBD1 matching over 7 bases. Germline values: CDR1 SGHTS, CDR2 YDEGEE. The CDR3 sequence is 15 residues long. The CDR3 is CANSARGTTYNEQFF. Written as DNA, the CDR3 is TGTGCCAACAGCGCCAGGGGGACCACCTACAATGAGCAGTTCTTC.

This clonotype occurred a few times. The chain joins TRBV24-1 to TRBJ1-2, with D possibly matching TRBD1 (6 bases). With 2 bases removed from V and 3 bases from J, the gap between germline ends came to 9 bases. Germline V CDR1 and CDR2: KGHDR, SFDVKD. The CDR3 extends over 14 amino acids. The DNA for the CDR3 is TGTGCCACCAGTGATTGGGACATAGACTATGGCTACACCTTC. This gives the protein CATSDWDIDYGYTF.

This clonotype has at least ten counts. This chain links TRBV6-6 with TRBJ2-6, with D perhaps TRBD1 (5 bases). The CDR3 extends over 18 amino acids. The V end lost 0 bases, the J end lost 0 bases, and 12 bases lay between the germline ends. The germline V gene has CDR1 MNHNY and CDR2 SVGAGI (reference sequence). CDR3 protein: CASSYSGVRSSGANVLTF. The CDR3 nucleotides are TGTGCCAGCAGTTACTCAGGGGTCCGGAGCTCTGGGGCCAACGTCCTGACTTTC.

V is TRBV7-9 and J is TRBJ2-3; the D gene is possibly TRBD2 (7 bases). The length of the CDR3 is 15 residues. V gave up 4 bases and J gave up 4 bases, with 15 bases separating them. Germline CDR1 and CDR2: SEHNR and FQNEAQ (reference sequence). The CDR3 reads CASSSARGAPDTQYF. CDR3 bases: TGTGCCAGCAGCTCAGCCCGGGGGGCCCCAGATACGCAGTATTTT.